The 14 T cell receptor beta chains below were found in one sample sequenced in a study of graft-versus-host responses after intestinal transplantation. The protocol was immunoSEQ multiplex PCR, while the TCRdb copy is restricted to in-frame clones and leaves out a portion. The sample shows about 50,000 clones, less than 85% of them seen only once. Their cognate antigens are unknown. The sample in question was unstimulated CD4+ T cells sorted from spleen or lymph node cells, obtained before transplant. These receptors came from a human donor who was the organ donor for an intestinal transplant.

The genes are TRBV27 and TRBJ2-7, with a possible D match to TRBD1 (5 bases). The CDR3 length is 14 residues. Germline loops: CDR1 MNHEY, CDR2 SMNVEV (reference sequence). Trimming removed 6 bases from V and 7 bases from J, with 19 bases in between. CDR3 sequence (DNA): TGTGCCAGCAGGACTGGGGCCCTTGTGGGTGAGCAGTACTTC. Amino acids: CASRTGALVGEQYF.

The rearrangement joins TRBV6-6 to TRBJ2-7, with 12 bases that match TRBD2. CDR1 is MNHNY, CDR2 SVGAGI, per germline (reference sequence). This CDR3 comprises 15 residues. Losses at the gene ends were 6 bases for V and 5 bases for J; bases not matched to a gene: 8. The CDR3 coding sequence is TGTGCCAGCAGGGTGACTAGCGGGGGCTTCAACGAGCAGTACTTC. Its translation: CASRVTSGGFNEQYF.

The chain combines TRBV6-5 with TRBJ2-1, with D maybe TRBD2 (6 bases). V lost 5 bases to trimming and J lost 4 bases, with 12 bases between them. The germline CDR1 and CDR2 sequences are MNHEY and SVGAGI. The CDR3 loop spans 14 amino acids. The CDR3 is CASSEAGNYNEQFF. The CDR3 DNA is TGTGCCAGCAGTGAGGCGGGGAATTACAATGAGCAGTTCTTC.

The genes are TRBV20-1 and TRBJ1-1; possibly TRBD1 for D (6 bases). The CDR3 has 11 amino acids. Trimming took 7 bases from V and 3 from J, leaving 9 bases between them. Germline V CDR1 and CDR2: DFQATT, SNEGSKA (reference sequence). CDR3 in amino acids: CSVGGDTEAFF. The CDR3 DNA sequence: TGCAGTGTAGGGGGGGACACTGAAGCTTTCTTT.

V is TRBV19 and J is TRBJ2-7; 9 bases fit TRBD2. Trimming cost V 3 bases and J 7 bases; bases outside gene matches: 7. Germline V CDR1 and CDR2: LNHDA, SQIVND (reference sequence). The CDR3 contains 14 residues. The CDR3 DNA reads as TGTGCCAGTAGTATCAAGCGGGGGGAAAGGGAGCAGTACTTC. Protein: CASSIKRGEREQYF. The full variable domain, with the rest looked up from reference TRBV19 and TRBJ2-7, is DGGITQSPKYLFRKEGQNVTLSCEQNLNHDAMYWYRQDPGQGLRLIYYSQIVNDFQKGDIAEGYSVSREKKESFPLTVTSAQKNPTAFYLCASSIKRGEREQYFGPGTRLTVT.

CDR3 sequence reads: CASSQDGLAGGTDTQYF. CDR3 nucleotides: TGCGCCAGCAGCCAAGATGGACTAGCGGGAGGCACAGATACGCAGTATTTT. The chain couples TRBV4-1 to TRBJ2-3, with TRBD2 identical over 13 bases. The germline V gene has CDR1 MGHRA and CDR2 YSYEKL. J lost 1 base, V lost 0 bases, and 1 base had no gene match. CDR3 length: 17 residues.

The chain links TRBV6-5 to TRBJ2-7; TRBD2 aligns across 9 bases. After removal of 2 bases from V and 5 bases from J, the junction contained 7 bases not matched to a gene. Germline loops: CDR1 MNHEY, CDR2 SVGAGI. This CDR3 has 15 residues. This chain's CDR3 is CASSYRVAGANEQYF. CDR3 nucleotide sequence: TGTGCCAGCAGTTACCGGGTAGCGGGAGCCAACGAGCAGTACTTC.

The chain employs TRBV29-1 and TRBJ1-4; 8 nucleotides line up with TRBD1. With 6 bases clipped from V and 6 bases from J, the junction kept 12 bases outside the gene matches. This CDR3 comprises 15 residues. Germline V gene sequence: CDR1 SQVTM, CDR2 ANQGSEA. The DNA for the CDR3 is TGCAGCGTCGGACACTCAGGGGGCCTTGATGAAAAACTGTTTTTT. This sequence encodes CSVGHSGGLDEKLFF.

This chain joins TRBV19 and TRBJ2-3; D is possibly TRBD2 (6 bases). CDR1 and CDR2 from the germline V gene are LNHDA and SQIVND (reference sequence). Trimming cost V 3 bases and J 2 bases, with 12 bases left between them. The CDR3 covers 15 residues. CDR3 nucleotide sequence: TGTGCCAGTAGTATTGGGGGGTTACTCACAGATACGCAGTATTTT. This translates into CASSIGGLLTDTQYF.

This chain connects TRBV7-9 to TRBJ2-3; D uncertain. Germline values: CDR1 SEHNR, CDR2 FQNEAQ (reference sequence). The CDR3 has 14 amino acids. With 5 bases removed from V and 1 base from J, the gap between germline ends came to 10 bases. The CDR3 DNA reads as TGTGCCAGCAGCGAGTGGGGTCGCACAGATACGCAGTATTTT. It specifies CASSEWGRTDTQYF.

This clone is a singleton in its sample. The V call is TRBV10-3, the J call TRBJ1-5; TRBD1 might be the D (6 bases). The CDR3 covers 15 residues. Between the trimmed V and J ends, which lost 6 bases and 4 bases, there was a span of 16 bases. The germline V gene encodes CDR1 ENHRY and CDR2 SYGVKD. Here the CDR3 DNA reads TGTGCCATCAGCCATACAGGGAGCGGGAATCAGCCCCAGCATTTT. This translates into CAISHTGSGNQPQHF.

The chain carries TRBV19 and TRBJ2-7; TRBD1 aligns across 9 bases. The trim removed 5 bases at V and 2 bases at J, leaving 7 bases unmatched. CDR3 size: 15 residues. Germline V CDR1 and CDR2: LNHDA, SQIVND (reference sequence). The CDR3 DNA sequence: TGTGCCAGTAGTCGAACCGGGACAGGGCCCTACGAGCAGTACTTC. It specifies CASSRTGTGPYEQYF.

V and J are TRBV7-9 and TRBJ1-1, with a weak D call TRBD1 (6 bases). CDR3 length: 11 amino acids. Trimming shortened V by 5 bases and J by 5 bases, and 6 bases separated the two germline ends. CDR1 SEHNR and CDR2 FQNEAQ come from the germline V gene (reference sequence). The DNA of the CDR3 is TGTGCCAGCAGCAGGGGGACTGAAGCTTTCTTT. Amino acid sequence: CASSRGTEAFF.

V gene TRBV5-1 combines with J gene TRBJ2-7, with D perhaps assigned TRBD1 or TRBD2 (5 bases each). CDR3 length: 13 residues. The V end lost 0 bases, the J end lost 6 bases, and 10 bases lay between the germline ends. The germline CDR1 and CDR2 sequences are SGHRS and YFSETQ. CDR3 region: CASSLVSGREQYF. The CDR3 DNA follows: TGCGCCAGCAGCTTGGTATCGGGGCGCGAGCAGTACTTC.